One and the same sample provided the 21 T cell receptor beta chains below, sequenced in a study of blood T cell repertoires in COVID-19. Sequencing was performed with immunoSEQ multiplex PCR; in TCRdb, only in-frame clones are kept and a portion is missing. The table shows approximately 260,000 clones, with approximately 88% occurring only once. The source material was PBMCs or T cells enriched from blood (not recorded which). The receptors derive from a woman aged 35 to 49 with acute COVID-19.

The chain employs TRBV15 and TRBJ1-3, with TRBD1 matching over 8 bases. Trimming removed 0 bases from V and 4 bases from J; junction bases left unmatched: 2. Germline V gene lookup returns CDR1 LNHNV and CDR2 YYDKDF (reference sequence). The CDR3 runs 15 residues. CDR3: CATSRETGVGNTIYF. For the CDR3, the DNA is TGTGCCACCAGCAGAGAGACAGGGGTCGGAAACACCATATATTTT.

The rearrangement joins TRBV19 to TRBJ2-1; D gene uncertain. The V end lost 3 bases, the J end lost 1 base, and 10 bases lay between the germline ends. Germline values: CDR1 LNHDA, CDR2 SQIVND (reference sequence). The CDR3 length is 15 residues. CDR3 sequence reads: CASSIEKTSYNEQFF. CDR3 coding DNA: TGTGCCAGTAGTATCGAGAAGACTTCCTACAATGAGCAGTTCTTC.

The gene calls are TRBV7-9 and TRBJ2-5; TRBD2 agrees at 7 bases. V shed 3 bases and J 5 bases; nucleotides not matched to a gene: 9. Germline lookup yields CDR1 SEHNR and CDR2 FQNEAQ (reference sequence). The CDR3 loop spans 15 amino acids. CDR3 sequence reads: CASSFVGRGLETQYF. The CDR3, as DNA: TGTGCCAGCAGCTTTGTTGGGAGGGGCTTGGAGACCCAGTACTTC. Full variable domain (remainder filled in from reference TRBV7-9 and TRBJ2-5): DTGVSQNPRHKITKRGQNVTFRCDPISEHNRLYWYRQTLGQGPEFLTYFQNEAQLEKSRLLSDRFSAERPKGSFSTLEIQRTEQGDSAMYLCASSFVGRGLETQYFGPGTRLLVL.

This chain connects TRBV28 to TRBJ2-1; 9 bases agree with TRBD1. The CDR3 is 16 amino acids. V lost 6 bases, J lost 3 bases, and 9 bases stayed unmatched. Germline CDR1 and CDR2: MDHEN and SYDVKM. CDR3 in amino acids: CASRRDRDRDYNEQFF. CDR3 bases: TGTGCCAGCAGGAGGGATCGGGACAGGGACTACAATGAGCAGTTCTTC.

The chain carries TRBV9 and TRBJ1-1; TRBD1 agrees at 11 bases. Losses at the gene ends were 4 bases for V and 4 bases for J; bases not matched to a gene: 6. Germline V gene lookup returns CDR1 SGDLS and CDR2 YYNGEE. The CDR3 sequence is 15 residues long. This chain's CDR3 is CASSPRDRGGTEAFF. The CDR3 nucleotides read TGTGCCAGCAGCCCCCGGGACAGGGGGGGCACTGAAGCTTTCTTT.

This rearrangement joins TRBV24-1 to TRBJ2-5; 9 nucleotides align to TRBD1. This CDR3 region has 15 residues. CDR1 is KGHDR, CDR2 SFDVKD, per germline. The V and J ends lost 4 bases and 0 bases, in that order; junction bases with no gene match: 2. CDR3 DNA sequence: TGTGCCACCAGTGAGGACAGGGGCGACCAAGAGACCCAGTACTTC. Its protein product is CATSEDRGDQETQYF.

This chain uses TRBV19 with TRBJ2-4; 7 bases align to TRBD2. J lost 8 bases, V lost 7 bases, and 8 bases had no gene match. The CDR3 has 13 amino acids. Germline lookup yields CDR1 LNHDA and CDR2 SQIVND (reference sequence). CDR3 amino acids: CASKRGGSYIQYF. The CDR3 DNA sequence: TGTGCCAGTAAGCGAGGCGGGAGTTACATTCAGTACTTC.

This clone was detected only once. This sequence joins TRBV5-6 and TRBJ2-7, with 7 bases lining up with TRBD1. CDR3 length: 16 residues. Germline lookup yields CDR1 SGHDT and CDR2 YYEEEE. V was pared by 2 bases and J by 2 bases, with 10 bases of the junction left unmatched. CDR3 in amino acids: CASSFPFGQATYEQYF. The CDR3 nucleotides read TGTGCCAGCAGCTTCCCTTTCGGACAGGCGACCTACGAGCAGTACTTC.

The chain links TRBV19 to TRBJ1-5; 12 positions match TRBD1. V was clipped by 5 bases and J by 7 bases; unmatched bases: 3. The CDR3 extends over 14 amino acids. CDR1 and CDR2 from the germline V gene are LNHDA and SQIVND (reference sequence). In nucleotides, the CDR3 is TGTGCCAGTAGTGGGACAGGGGGCCGACAGCCCCAGCATTTT. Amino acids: CASSGTGGRQPQHF.

CDR3 in amino acids: CAWRTGGGYTF. The CDR3 region has the DNA TGTGCCTGGAGAACCGGGGGTGGCTACACCTTC. The chain carries TRBV30 and TRBJ1-2; the D gene is possibly TRBD1 (5 bases). Germline-derived CDR1 and CDR2 are GTSNPN and SVGIG (reference sequence). Trimming pared 3 bases from V and 7 bases from J, leaving 9 bases between. The CDR3 totals 11 residues.

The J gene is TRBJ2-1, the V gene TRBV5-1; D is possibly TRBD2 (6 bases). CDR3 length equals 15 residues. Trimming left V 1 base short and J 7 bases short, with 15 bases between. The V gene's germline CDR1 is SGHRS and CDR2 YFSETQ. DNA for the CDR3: TGCGCCAGCAGCTTGCGGGGGACTGTCCCAAATGAGCAGTTCTTC. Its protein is CASSLRGTVPNEQFF.

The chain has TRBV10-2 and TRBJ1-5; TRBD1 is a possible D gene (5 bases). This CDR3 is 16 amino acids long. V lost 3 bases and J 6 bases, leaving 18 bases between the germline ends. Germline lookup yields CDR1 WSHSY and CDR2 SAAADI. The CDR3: CASSDRFGGYGQPQHF. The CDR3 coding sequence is TGCGCCAGCAGTGACCGTTTTGGGGGGTACGGTCAGCCCCAGCATTTT.

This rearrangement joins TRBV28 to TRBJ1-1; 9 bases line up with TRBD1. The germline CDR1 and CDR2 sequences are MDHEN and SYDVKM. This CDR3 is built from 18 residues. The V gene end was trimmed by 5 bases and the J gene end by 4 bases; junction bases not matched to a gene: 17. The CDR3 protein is CASSPGTGNLGASTEAFF. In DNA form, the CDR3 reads TGTGCCAGCAGTCCCGGGACAGGGAATTTGGGCGCATCCACTGAAGCTTTCTTT.

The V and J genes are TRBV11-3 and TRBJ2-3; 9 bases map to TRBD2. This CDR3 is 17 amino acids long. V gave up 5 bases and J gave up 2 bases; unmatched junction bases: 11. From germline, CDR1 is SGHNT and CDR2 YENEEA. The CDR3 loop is CASSQALAGAFTDTQYF. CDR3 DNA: TGTGCCAGCAGCCAAGCCTTAGCGGGAGCTTTCACAGATACGCAGTATTTT.

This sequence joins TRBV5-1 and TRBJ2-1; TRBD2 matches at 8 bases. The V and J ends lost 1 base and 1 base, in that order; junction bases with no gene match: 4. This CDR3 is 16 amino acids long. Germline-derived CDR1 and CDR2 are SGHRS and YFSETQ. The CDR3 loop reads CASSLLAGGSYNEQFF. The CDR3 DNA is TGCGCCAGCAGCTTGCTGGCGGGAGGTTCCTACAATGAGCAGTTCTTC. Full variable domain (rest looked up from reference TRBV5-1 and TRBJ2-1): KAGVTQTPRYLIKTRGQQVTLSCSPISGHRSVSWYQQTPGQGLQFLFEYFSETQRNKGNFPGRFSGRQFSNSRSEMNVSTLELGDSALYLCASSLLAGGSYNEQFFGPGTRLTVL.

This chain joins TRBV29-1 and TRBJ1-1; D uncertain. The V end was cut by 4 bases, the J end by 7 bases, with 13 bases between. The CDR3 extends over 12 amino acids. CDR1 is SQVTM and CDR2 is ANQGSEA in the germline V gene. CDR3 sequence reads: CSVGGTRDEAFF. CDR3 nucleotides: TGCAGCGTTGGAGGCACGAGGGATGAAGCTTTCTTT.

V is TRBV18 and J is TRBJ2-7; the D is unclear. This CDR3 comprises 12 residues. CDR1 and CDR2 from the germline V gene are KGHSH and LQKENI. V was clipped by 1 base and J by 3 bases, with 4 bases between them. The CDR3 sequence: CASSPRSYEQYF. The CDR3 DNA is TGTGCCAGCTCACCACGCAGCTACGAGCAGTACTTC. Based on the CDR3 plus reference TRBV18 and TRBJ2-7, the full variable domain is NAGVMQNPRHLVRRRGQEARLRCSPMKGHSHVYWYRQLPEEGLKFMVYLQKENIIDESGMPKERFSAEFPKEGPSILRIQQVVRGDSAAYFCASSPRSYEQYFGPGTRLTVT.

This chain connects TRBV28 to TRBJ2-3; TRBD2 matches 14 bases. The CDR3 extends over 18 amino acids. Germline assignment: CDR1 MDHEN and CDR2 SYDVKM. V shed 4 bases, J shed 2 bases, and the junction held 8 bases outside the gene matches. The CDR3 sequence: CASSSPGLAGETTDTQYF. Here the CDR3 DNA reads TGTGCCAGCAGTTCTCCGGGACTAGCGGGAGAAACCACAGATACGCAGTATTTT. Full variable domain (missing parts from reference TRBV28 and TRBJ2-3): DVKVTQSSRYLVKRTGEKVFLECVQDMDHENMFWYRQDPGLGLRLIYFSYDVKMKEKGDIPEGYSVSREKKERFSLILESASTNQTSMYLCASSSPGLAGETTDTQYFGPGTRLTVL.

The CDR3 DNA reads as TGTGCCAGCAGTGTTACAGGGGTCTATGGCTACACCTTC. Translation gives CASSVTGVYGYTF. This rearrangement joins TRBV2 to TRBJ1-2, with 7 bases that match TRBD1. CDR1 is SNHLY, CDR2 FYNNEI, per germline. This CDR3 spans 13 amino acids. J was trimmed by 4 bases and V by 4 bases; bases with no gene match: 3.

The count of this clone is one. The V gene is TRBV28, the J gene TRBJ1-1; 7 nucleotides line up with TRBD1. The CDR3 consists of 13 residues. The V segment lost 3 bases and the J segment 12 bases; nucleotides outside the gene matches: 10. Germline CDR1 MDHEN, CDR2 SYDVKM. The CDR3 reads CASSLADRLGSFF. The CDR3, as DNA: TGTGCCAGCAGTTTGGCGGACAGGCTTGGATCTTTCTTT. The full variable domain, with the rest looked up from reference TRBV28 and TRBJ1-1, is DVKVTQSSRYLVKRTGEKVFLECVQDMDHENMFWYRQDPGLGLRLIYFSYDVKMKEKGDIPEGYSVSREKKERFSLILESASTNQTSMYLCASSLADRLGSFFGQGTRLTVV.

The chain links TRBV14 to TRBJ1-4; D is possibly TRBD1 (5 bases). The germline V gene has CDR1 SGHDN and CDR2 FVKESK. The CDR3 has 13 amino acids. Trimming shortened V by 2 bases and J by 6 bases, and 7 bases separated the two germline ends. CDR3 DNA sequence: TGTGCCAGCAGCCAAATGACAGATGAAAAACTGTTTTTT. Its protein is CASSQMTDEKLFF.